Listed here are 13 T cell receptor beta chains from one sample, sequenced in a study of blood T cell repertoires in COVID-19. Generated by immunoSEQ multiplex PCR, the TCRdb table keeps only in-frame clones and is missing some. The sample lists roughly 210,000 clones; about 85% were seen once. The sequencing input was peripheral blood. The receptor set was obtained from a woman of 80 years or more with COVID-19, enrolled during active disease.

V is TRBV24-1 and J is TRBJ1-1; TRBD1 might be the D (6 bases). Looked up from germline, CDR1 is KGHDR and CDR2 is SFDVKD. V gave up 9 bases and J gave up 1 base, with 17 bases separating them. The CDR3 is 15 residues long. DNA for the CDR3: TGTGCCACCCGAGAGGCAGGGGCGGGGAACACTGAAGCTTTCTTT. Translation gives CATREAGAGNTEAFF.

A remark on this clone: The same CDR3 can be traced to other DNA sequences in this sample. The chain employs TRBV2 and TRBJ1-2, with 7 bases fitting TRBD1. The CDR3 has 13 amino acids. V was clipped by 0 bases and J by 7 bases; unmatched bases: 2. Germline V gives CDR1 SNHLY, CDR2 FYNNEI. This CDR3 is CASSEAQGGGYTF. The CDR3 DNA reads TGTGCCAGCAGTGAAGCGCAGGGGGGTGGCTACACCTTC.

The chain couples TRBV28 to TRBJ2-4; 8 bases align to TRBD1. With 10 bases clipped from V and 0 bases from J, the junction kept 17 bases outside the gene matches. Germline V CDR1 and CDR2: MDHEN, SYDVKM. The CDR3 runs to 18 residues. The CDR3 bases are TGTGCCACCGGGACAGGCGGAGCCTTTTCCATAGCCAAAAACATTCAGTACTTC. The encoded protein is CATGTGGAFSIAKNIQYF.

CDR3 region: CASSQVTGADEKLFF. CDR3 DNA: TGTGCCAGCAGCCAAGTAACAGGGGCGGATGAAAAACTGTTTTTT. V gene TRBV4-2 combines with J gene TRBJ1-4; 7 nucleotides line up with TRBD1. Trimming took 1 base from V and 6 from J; bases not matched to a gene: 5. Germline V gives CDR1 LGHNA, CDR2 YNFKEQ. The CDR3 is 15 amino acids.

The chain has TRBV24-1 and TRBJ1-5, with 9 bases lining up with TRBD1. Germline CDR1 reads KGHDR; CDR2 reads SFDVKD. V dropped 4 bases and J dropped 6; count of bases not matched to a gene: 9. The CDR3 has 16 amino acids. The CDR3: CATSDSSGQGGQPQHF. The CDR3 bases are TGTGCCACCAGTGACTCTTCGGGACAGGGAGGTCAGCCCCAGCATTTT.

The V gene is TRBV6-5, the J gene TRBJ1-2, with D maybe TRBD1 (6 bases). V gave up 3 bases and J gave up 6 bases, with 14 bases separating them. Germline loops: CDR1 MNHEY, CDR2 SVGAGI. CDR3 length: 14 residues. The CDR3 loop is CASSYSGALDGYTF. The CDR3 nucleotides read TGTGCCAGCAGTTATTCAGGGGCCCTAGATGGCTACACCTTC.

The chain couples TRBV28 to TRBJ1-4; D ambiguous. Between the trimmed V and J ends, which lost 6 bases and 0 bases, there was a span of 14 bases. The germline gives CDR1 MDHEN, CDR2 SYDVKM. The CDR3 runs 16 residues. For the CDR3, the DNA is TGTGCCAGCAGACTGGCGGGAGGGCCAACTAATGAAAAACTGTTTTTT. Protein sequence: CASRLAGGPTNEKLFF. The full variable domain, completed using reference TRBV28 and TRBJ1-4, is DVKVTQSSRYLVKRTGEKVFLECVQDMDHENMFWYRQDPGLGLRLIYFSYDVKMKEKGDIPEGYSVSREKKERFSLILESASTNQTSMYLCASRLAGGPTNEKLFFGSGTQLSVL.

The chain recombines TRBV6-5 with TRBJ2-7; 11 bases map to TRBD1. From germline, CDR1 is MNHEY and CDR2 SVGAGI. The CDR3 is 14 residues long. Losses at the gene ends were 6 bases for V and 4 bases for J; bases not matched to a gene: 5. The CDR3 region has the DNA TGTGCCAGCAGGAGGGGACAGGGGGAATACGAGCAGTACTTC. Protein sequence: CASRRGQGEYEQYF.

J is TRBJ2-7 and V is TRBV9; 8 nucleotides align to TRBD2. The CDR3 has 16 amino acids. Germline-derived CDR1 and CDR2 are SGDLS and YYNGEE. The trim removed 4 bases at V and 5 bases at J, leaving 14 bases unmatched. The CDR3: CASSPSGGGRFDEQYF. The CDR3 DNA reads TGTGCCAGCAGCCCTAGTGGCGGGGGGAGATTTGACGAGCAGTACTTC.

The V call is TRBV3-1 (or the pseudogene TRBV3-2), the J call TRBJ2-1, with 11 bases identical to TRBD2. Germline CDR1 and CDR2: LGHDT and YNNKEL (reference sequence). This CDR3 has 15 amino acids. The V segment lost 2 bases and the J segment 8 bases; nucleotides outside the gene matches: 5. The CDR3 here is CASSQPGLAADEQFF. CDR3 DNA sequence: TGTGCCAGCAGCCAACCGGGACTAGCGGCCGATGAGCAGTTCTTC.

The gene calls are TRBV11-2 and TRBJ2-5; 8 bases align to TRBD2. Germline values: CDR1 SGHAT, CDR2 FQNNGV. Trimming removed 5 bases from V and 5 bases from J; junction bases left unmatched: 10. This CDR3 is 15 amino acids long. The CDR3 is CASSLRGGGRETQYF. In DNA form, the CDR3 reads TGTGCCAGCAGCCTTCGGGGGGGAGGTAGGGAGACCCAGTACTTC.

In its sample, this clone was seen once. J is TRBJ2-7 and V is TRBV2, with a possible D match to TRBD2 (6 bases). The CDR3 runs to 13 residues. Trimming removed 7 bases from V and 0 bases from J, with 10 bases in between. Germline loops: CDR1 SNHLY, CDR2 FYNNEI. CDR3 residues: CASMAGSSYEQYF. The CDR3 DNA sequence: TGTGCCAGCATGGCGGGGAGCTCCTACGAGCAGTACTTC.

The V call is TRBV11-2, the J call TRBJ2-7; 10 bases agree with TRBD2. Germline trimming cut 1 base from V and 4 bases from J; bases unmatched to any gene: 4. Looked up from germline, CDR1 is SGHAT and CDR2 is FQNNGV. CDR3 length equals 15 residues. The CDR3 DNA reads TGTGCCAGCAGCTTAGGGGCTAGCGGGGGATACGAGCAGTACTTC. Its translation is CASSLGASGGYEQYF.